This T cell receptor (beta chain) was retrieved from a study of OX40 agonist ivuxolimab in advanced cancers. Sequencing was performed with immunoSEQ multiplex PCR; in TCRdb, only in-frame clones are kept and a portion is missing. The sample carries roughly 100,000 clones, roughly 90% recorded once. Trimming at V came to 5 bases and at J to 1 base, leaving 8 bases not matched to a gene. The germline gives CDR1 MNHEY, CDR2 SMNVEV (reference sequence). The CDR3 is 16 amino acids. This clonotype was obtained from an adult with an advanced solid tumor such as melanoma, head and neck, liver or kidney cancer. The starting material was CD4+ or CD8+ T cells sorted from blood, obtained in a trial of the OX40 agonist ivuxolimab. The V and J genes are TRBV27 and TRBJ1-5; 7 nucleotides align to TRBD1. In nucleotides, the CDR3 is TGTGCCAGCAGTGAGCGACAGGGTGAAAGCAATCAGCCCCAGCATTTT. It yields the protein CASSERQGESNQPQHF.